A selection of T cell receptor beta chains follows, all from one sample in a study of blood T cell repertoires in COVID-19. Here immunoSEQ multiplex PCR was the method, and the copy in TCRdb shows in-frame clones only, minus some. This table has roughly 73,000 clones, 70% to 75% appearing once. The specimen sequenced was peripheral blood. These receptors all stem from a man between 65 and 85 years old with acute or convalescent COVID-19. The CDR3 runs from the conserved cysteine through the conserved F or W. D genes are given only for firm matches. Rows give clone size only sometimes, using once, few, many, or a class for an expanded clone.

TRBD2,-,TRBV5-6,TRBJ2-3,TGTGCCAGCAGCTTGTCGTGGGGGGGTGCAGATACGCAGTATTTT,CASSLSWGGADTQYF
TRBD1,once,TRBV7-9,TRBJ1-3,TGTGCCAGCAACCACGGGGGGACAGGCACCATATATTTT,CASNHGGTGTIYF
-,-,TRBV28,TRBJ1-5,TGTGCCAGTCAGGGGTATAGCAATCAGCCCCAGCATTTT,CASQGYSNQPQHF
-,-,TRBV7-9,TRBJ1-1,TGTGCCAGCAGCTTACAGTTTGAAGCTTTCTTT,CASSLQFEAFF
-,few,TRBV5-5,TRBJ1-6,TGTGCCAGCAGCTTGAGCCCAAACGGTTATAATTCACCCCTCCACTTT,CASSLSPNGYNSPLHF
-,-,TRBV3-1/TRBV3-2,TRBJ2-3,TGTGCCAGCAGCCCGTCAGGGACTAGCACAGATACGCAGTATTTT,CASSPSGTSTDTQYF
-,-,TRBV7-8,TRBJ1-2,TGTGCCAGCAGCTTCGACCCGAGGGCCCACTATGGCTACACCTTC,CASSFDPRAHYGYTF
-,-,TRBV2,TRBJ1-2,TGTGCCAGCATCCCTCCCCCGGGACAACACTATGGCTACACCTTC,CASIPPPGQHYGYTF
-,-,TRBV7-3,TRBJ2-3,TGTGCCAGCAGCCCGACTAGTTACGCAGATACGCAGTATTTT,CASSPTSYADTQYF
TRBD1,once,TRBV7-2,TRBJ2-7,TGTGCCAGCAGCATCCTCTCAGGGGGCGCGATCCACGAGCAGTACTTC,CASSILSGGAIHEQYF
TRBD1,-,TRBV19,TRBJ1-2,TGTGCCAGTACCCCGGGACAGGGCCTCTATGGCTACACCTTC,CASTPGQGLYGYTF
TRBD1,-,TRBV6-1,TRBJ1-5,TGTGCCAGCAGTGAAGTAGGGACAGACAATCAGCCCCAGCATTTT,CASSEVGTDNQPQHF
-,few,TRBV19,TRBJ2-3,TGTGCCAGTAGTTCATCCATGGGGCGCACAGATACGCAGTATTTT,CASSSSMGRTDTQYF
-,-,TRBV10-1,TRBJ1-5,TGCGCCAGCAGTGCCGTGCGAGGTCAGCCCCAGCATTTT,CASSAVRGQPQHF
-,-,TRBV24-1,TRBJ2-2,TGTGCCACCAGTGATTCCTCCGGGACATCGATGACCGGGGAGCTGTTTTTT,CATSDSSGTSMTGELFF
-,-,TRBV4-1,TRBJ2-5,TGCGCCAGCAGCCAAGGACTGGGAGAGGGCGAAGAGACCCAGTACTTC,CASSQGLGEGEETQYF
-,-,TRBV11-3,TRBJ1-4,TGTGCCAGCAGCTTAAATCCCGATCCAGATTATCTGGGAGTGGAAAAACTGTTTTTT,CASSLNPDPDYLGVEKLFF
TRBD2,-,TRBV9,TRBJ2-3,TGTGCCAGCAGCCCAATGCTAGCGGGAGGGAGCACAGATACGCAGTATTTT,CASSPMLAGGSTDTQYF
TRBD2,once,TRBV3-1/TRBV3-2,TRBJ2-7,TGTGCCAGCAGCCATTCCGGGACTAGCCCCTACGAGCAGTACTTC,CASSHSGTSPYEQYF
-,-,TRBV7-2,TRBJ1-1,TGTGCCAGCAGCTTAGTGTCCGGAGGAATGAACACTGAAGCTTTCTTT,CASSLVSGGMNTEAFF
TRBD1,-,TRBV11-1,TRBJ1-2,TGTGCCAGCAGCATACAGGGGATGGACTATGGCTACACCTTC,CASSIQGMDYGYTF
-,-,TRBV29-1,TRBJ2-7,TGCAGCGTTGAAGAACCGCAAATGAGCTCCTACGAGCAGTACTTC,CSVEEPQMSSYEQYF
-,-,TRBV19,TRBJ1-4,TGTGCCAGTAGTACCTCGCCCACAGGAAAACTGTTTTTT,CASSTSPTGKLFF
-,-,TRBV10-3,TRBJ1-2,TGTGCCATCAGTGAGTCAGGACAGCTCTATGGCTACACCTTC,CAISESGQLYGYTF
TRBD1,-,TRBV3-1/TRBV3-2,TRBJ1-5,TGTGCCAGCAGCCACTCGACAGGGTTCAATCAGCCCCAGCATTTT,CASSHSTGFNQPQHF
-,-,TRBV28,TRBJ1-5,TGTGCCAGCAGTTTACCCAGGCTCAATCAGCCCCAGCATTTT,CASSLPRLNQPQHF
TRBD1,-,TRBV5-8,TRBJ1-1,TGTGCCAGCAGCACCCAGGGGGCTGAAGCTTTCTTT,CASSTQGAEAFF
TRBD2,-,TRBV25-1,TRBJ2-7,TGTGCCAGCCTAGCGGGAGGCTCCTACGAGCAGTACTTC,CASLAGGSYEQYF
-,once,TRBV19,TRBJ1-1,TGTGCCAGTAGGGGTACGGGGAACACTGAAGCTTTCTTT,CASRGTGNTEAFF
TRBD1,few,TRBV19,TRBJ1-5,TGTGCCAGTAGTATCGTAGGGACAGGAGACAACCAGCCCCAGCATTTT,CASSIVGTGDNQPQHF
-,-,TRBV7-9,TRBJ1-4,TGTGCCAGCAGCTTTCCGAGCACAACTAATGAAAAACTGTTTTTT,CASSFPSTTNEKLFF
TRBD2,-,TRBV29-1,TRBJ2-5,TGCAGCGTTGGAGTGGGCGGGGGCCAAGAGACCCAGTACTTC,CSVGVGGGQETQYF
-,few,TRBV18,TRBJ2-7,TGTGCCAGCTCACCACCGGCTAGCTCCTACGAGCAGTACTTC,CASSPPASSYEQYF
TRBD2,few,TRBV5-4,TRBJ2-1,TGTGCCAGCAGCGTCCCGGGAGGCAATGAGCAGTTCTTC,CASSVPGGNEQFF
-,once,TRBV18,TRBJ2-3,TGTGCCAGCTCACCTAGGTCTGACTCCACAGATACGCAGTATTTT,CASSPRSDSTDTQYF
-,-,TRBV19,TRBJ2-1,TGTGCCAGTAGTGTGGGGGCCTCCTACAATGAGCAGTTCTTC,CASSVGASYNEQFF
-,once,TRBV18,TRBJ2-7,TGTGCCAGCTCACTTGGAGAGTCCTACGAGCAGTACTTC,CASSLGESYEQYF
TRBD2,few,TRBV19,TRBJ2-1,TGTGCCAGTAGTATTGGCGGGAGGTATGAGCAGTTCTTC,CASSIGGRYEQFF
-,-,TRBV4-2,TRBJ2-1,TGTGCCAGCAGCCAATTAGGGACTTTTACCTACAATGAGCAGTTCTTC,CASSQLGTFTYNEQFF
TRBD1,-,TRBV6-5,TRBJ1-3,TGTGCCAGCAGTTACGGACAGGGAAGGGCTGGAAACACCATATATTTT,CASSYGQGRAGNTIYF
-,-,TRBV11-2,TRBJ1-4,TGTGCCAGCAGCGAAGGCAGGGGAAATGAAAAACTGTTTTTT,CASSEGRGNEKLFF
-,hyperexpanded,TRBV3-1/TRBV3-2,TRBJ2-7,TGTGCCAGCAGCCAAGATTTGTCAGGTCCGGCTCCCTACGAGCAGTACTTC,CASSQDLSGPAPYEQYF
TRBD2,-,TRBV3-1/TRBV3-2,TRBJ2-6,TGTGCCAGCAGCCCCCGCGGGGGGTCTGGGGCCAACGTCCTGACTTTC,CASSPRGGSGANVLTF
TRBD1,-,TRBV28,TRBJ1-1,TGTGCCAGCAGTTGGCATCCCGGGACAGGGGACACTGAAGCTTTCTTT,CASSWHPGTGDTEAFF
TRBD1,medium-sized,TRBV4-1,TRBJ2-7,TGCGCCAGCAGCCTCGGGACAGCAGTCAACGAGCAGTACTTC,CASSLGTAVNEQYF